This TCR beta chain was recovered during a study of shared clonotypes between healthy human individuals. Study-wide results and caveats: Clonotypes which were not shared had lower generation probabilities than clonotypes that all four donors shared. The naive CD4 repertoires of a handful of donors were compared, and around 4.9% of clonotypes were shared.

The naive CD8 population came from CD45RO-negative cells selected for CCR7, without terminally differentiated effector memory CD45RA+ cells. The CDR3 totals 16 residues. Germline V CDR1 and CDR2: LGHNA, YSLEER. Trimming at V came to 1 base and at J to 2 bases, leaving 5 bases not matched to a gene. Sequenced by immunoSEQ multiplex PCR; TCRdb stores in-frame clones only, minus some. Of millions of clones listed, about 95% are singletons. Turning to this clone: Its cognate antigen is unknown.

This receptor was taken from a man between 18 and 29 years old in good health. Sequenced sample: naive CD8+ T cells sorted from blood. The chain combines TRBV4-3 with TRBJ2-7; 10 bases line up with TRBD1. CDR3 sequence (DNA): TGCGCCAGCAGCCAAGGGCCGGGACAGGGGCCCTACGAGCAGTACTTC. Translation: CASSQGPGQGPYEQYF.